These 32 T cell receptor beta chains were all obtained from the same sample, sequenced in a study of blood T cell repertoires in COVID-19. Assay used: immunoSEQ multiplex PCR; TCRdb lists only in-frame clones, some missing. The sample lists 250,000 to 300,000 clones; approximately 91% were seen once. Input material: peripheral blood. These receptors were taken from a woman in her 30s with COVID-19, enrolled during active disease.

V and J are TRBV5-4 and TRBJ2-3, with D maybe TRBD2 (5 bases). The germline gives CDR1 SGHNT, CDR2 YYREEE (reference sequence). The V gene lost 4 bases and the J gene lost 1 base, with 10 bases spanning the gap. The CDR3 spans 14 residues. The DNA of the CDR3 is TGTGCCAGCAGCCCCCGGGAAGGCACAGATACGCAGTATTTT. This sequence encodes CASSPREGTDTQYF.

The V call is TRBV9, the J call TRBJ2-6; possibly TRBD2 for D (5 bases). This CDR3 has 15 residues. V was cut by 0 bases and J by 4 bases, with 8 bases left in between. Germline-derived CDR1 and CDR2 are SGDLS and YYNGEE. CDR3 coding DNA: TGTGCCAGCAGCGTAGCTGTAGCGGGGGCCAACGTCCTGACTTTC. Translation gives CASSVAVAGANVLTF.

The chain couples TRBV5-1 to TRBJ2-7, with TRBD2 as a possible D gene (5 bases). Germline V gene sequence: CDR1 SGHRS, CDR2 YFSETQ. Between the trimmed V and J ends, which lost 1 base and 2 bases, there was a span of 13 bases. The CDR3 is 15 residues long. The CDR3 protein is CASSLWGDPTYEQYF. CDR3 DNA: TGCGCCAGCAGCTTGTGGGGAGACCCCACCTACGAGCAGTACTTC.

This rearrangement joins TRBV19 to TRBJ2-5; 9 nucleotides align to TRBD1. Trimming cost V 7 bases and J 5 bases; bases outside gene matches: 11. There are 15 residues in the CDR3. Germline-derived CDR1 and CDR2 are LNHDA and SQIVND (reference sequence). This CDR3 reads CASTFGTGFEETQYF. DNA of the CDR3: TGTGCCAGTACCTTTGGGACAGGGTTTGAGGAGACCCAGTACTTC.

The table lists this clone with a count of one. The genes are TRBV19 and TRBJ2-4, with D possibly matching TRBD1 (5 bases). The CDR3 covers 15 residues. V was pared by 1 base and J by 7 bases, with 14 bases between. Looked up from germline, CDR1 is LNHDA and CDR2 is SQIVND (reference sequence). The CDR3: CASSIAWQGRNIQYF. Here the CDR3 DNA reads TGTGCCAGTAGTATAGCGTGGCAGGGAAGGAACATTCAGTACTTC.

V gene TRBV7-9 combines with J gene TRBJ2-1, with 8 bases identical to TRBD2. This CDR3 comprises 15 residues. CDR1 SEHNR and CDR2 FQNEAQ come from the germline V gene (reference sequence). Trimming at V came to 3 bases and at J to 8 bases, leaving 9 bases not matched to a gene. The CDR3 DNA reads as TGTGCCAGCAGCTTCGGAAGCGGGAGTCGGCATGAGCAGTTCTTC. It yields the protein CASSFGSGSRHEQFF.

The CDR3 sequence: CASRFHRVRREKLFF. The CDR3 DNA is TGTGCAAGTCGCTTCCACAGGGTAAGGCGTGAAAAACTGTTTTTT. This sequence joins TRBV12-2 and TRBJ1-4; the table assigns TRBD1, which was not confirmed against the DNA. TRBV12-2 is assigned pseudogene status. The CDR3 covers 15 residues.

This rearrangement joins TRBV11-3 to TRBJ2-2, with 7 bases matching TRBD1. Germline trimming cut 5 bases from V and 0 bases from J; bases unmatched to any gene: 6. The CDR3 loop spans 16 amino acids. CDR1 and CDR2 (germline): SGHNT, YENEEA. In DNA, the CDR3 is TGTGCCAGCAGCAGTTACGGGACAGCGAACACCGGGGAGCTGTTTTTT. Protein: CASSSYGTANTGELFF. Using reference TRBV11-3 and TRBJ2-2 for the parts outside the CDR3, the full variable domain is EAGVVQSPRYKIIEKKQPVAFWCNPISGHNTLYWYLQNLGQGPELLIRYENEEAVDDSQLPKDRFSAERLKGVDSTLKIQPAELGDSAVYLCASSSYGTANTGELFFGEGSRLTVL.

This clone was observed many times. The chain carries TRBV6-6 and TRBJ1-6, with D maybe TRBD1 (6 bases). The CDR3 consists of 15 residues. The germline CDR1 and CDR2 sequences are MNHNY and SVGAGI (reference sequence). V was cut by 2 bases and J by 9 bases, with 14 bases left in between. DNA for the CDR3: TGTGCCAGCAGTTACGTCGCACAGGGCGGTTCACCCCTCCACTTT. It translates to CASSYVAQGGSPLHF.

This clone was observed once. The chain uses TRBV29-1 and TRBJ1-2; tentative D call: TRBD1 (5 bases). CDR1 and CDR2 from the germline V gene are SQVTM and ANQGSEA. The CDR3 has 12 residues. Trimming took off 3 bases at V and 7 bases at J, with 12 bases between the two ends. This chain's CDR3 is CSVEVAGFGYTF. DNA for the CDR3: TGCAGCGTTGAGGTGGCAGGGTTTGGCTACACCTTC.

This clone was detected only a few times. This CDR3 is CASSQGTGVNTEAFF. The CDR3 coding sequence is TGCGCCAGCAGCCAAGGAACAGGGGTGAACACTGAAGCTTTCTTT. The J gene is TRBJ1-1, the V gene TRBV4-3, with 7 nucleotides matching TRBD1. The CDR3 contains 15 residues. Germline CDR1 and CDR2: LGHNA and YSLEER. The V segment lost 1 base and the J segment 0 bases; nucleotides outside the gene matches: 2.

V gene TRBV7-6 combines with J gene TRBJ2-3, with D maybe TRBD2 (6 bases). V lost 1 base and J lost 6, with 17 bases in between. CDR3 size: 16 residues. Germline CDR1 is SGHVS and CDR2 is FNYEAQ. DNA for the CDR3: TGTGCCAGCAGCTTAGGTAGTAGCGGCCCGACGGATACGCAGTATTTT. Its protein is CASSLGSSGPTDTQYF.

This chain connects TRBV6-5 to TRBJ2-7, with D unclear. This CDR3 contains 13 residues. Germline assignment: CDR1 MNHEY and CDR2 SVGAGI. The V gene lost 2 bases and the J gene lost 4 bases, with 9 bases spanning the gap. The CDR3: CASSYNPGYEQYF. As DNA, the CDR3 is TGTGCCAGCAGTTACAACCCGGGTTACGAGCAGTACTTC.

The V gene is TRBV11-2, the J gene TRBJ1-1; D is possibly TRBD1 (6 bases). V dropped 6 bases and J dropped 1 base, with 15 bases sitting between them. The CDR3 runs to 15 residues. In germline, CDR1 is SGHAT, CDR2 FQNNGV. The CDR3 is CASRGDTSKNTEAFF. The CDR3 DNA reads as TGTGCCAGCAGAGGGGACACTTCCAAGAACACTGAAGCTTTCTTT.

In its sample, this clone was seen a few times. The V and J genes are TRBV29-1 and TRBJ2-1; TRBD1 matches at 7 bases. Germline lookup yields CDR1 SQVTM and CDR2 ANQGSEA. The CDR3 is 15 amino acids. Trimming took 6 bases from V and 0 from J; bases not matched to a gene: 8. The CDR3 DNA reads TGCAGCGTCGGACCGAGGGACAGCTCCTACAATGAGCAGTTCTTC. Translating gives CSVGPRDSSYNEQFF.

This clone was seen just once. V usage is TRBV29-1 and J usage is TRBJ2-4; a weak D match, TRBD1 (5 bases). The V end was cut by 2 bases, the J end by 3 bases, with 11 bases between. CDR3 length: 14 residues. The V gene's germline CDR1 is SQVTM and CDR2 ANQGSEA. The CDR3, as DNA: TGCAGCGTTGAATTGGGCAGGGACAAAAACATTCAGTACTTC. Amino acid sequence: CSVELGRDKNIQYF.

The chain employs TRBV5-1 and TRBJ2-1; D is possibly TRBD2 (6 bases). Looked up from germline, CDR1 is SGHRS and CDR2 is YFSETQ. The V gene lost 2 bases and the J gene lost 1 base, with 10 bases spanning the gap. The CDR3 runs 15 residues. The CDR3 loop reads CASSLEEGSYNEQFF. Written as DNA, the CDR3 is TGCGCCAGCAGCTTAGAGGAGGGATCCTACAATGAGCAGTTCTTC.

The rearrangement uses TRBV9 and TRBJ2-7, with 7 nucleotides matching TRBD2. Per the germline V gene, CDR1 is SGDLS and CDR2 is YYNGEE. This CDR3 contains 14 residues. V gave up 4 bases and J gave up 1 base; unmatched junction bases: 5. CDR3 residues: CASSSGLGSYEQYF. The CDR3 nucleotides are TGTGCCAGCAGCTCCGGACTAGGGTCCTACGAGCAGTACTTC.

CDR3 amino acids: CASRVDSPQGEKLFF. The CDR3 DNA follows: TGTGCCAGTAGGGTGGACAGCCCCCAGGGTGAAAAACTGTTTTTT. J is TRBJ1-4 and V is TRBV19; weak D call: TRBD1 (6 bases). The CDR3 loop spans 15 amino acids. Trimming took off 6 bases at V and 7 bases at J, with 18 bases between the two ends. CDR1 and CDR2 (germline): LNHDA, SQIVND (reference sequence).

This chain links TRBV30 with TRBJ1-5, with D unclear. CDR3 length: 15 residues. From germline, CDR1 is GTSNPN and CDR2 SVGIG (reference sequence). CDR3 DNA sequence: TGTGCTCTCGGGTCCGGTGGATATAGCAATCAGCCCCAGCATTTT. It encodes CALGSGGYSNQPQHF.

This rearrangement joins TRBV28 to TRBJ2-4; D perhaps matches TRBD1 (5 bases). Trimming pared 4 bases from V and 8 bases from J, leaving 15 bases between. Per the germline V gene, CDR1 is MDHEN and CDR2 is SYDVKM. The CDR3 is made up of 14 amino acids. Here the CDR3 reads CASSYLGVVDIQYF. Written as DNA, the CDR3 is TGTGCCAGCAGTTACCTAGGGGTTGTGGACATTCAGTACTTC.

The V and J genes are TRBV28 and TRBJ1-4, with no clear D. V was shortened by 1 base and J by 8 bases, with 8 bases between the two germline ends. CDR3 length: 13 residues. The germline gives CDR1 MDHEN, CDR2 SYDVKM. CDR3 amino acids: CASSLSGWEKLFF. The CDR3 region has the DNA TGTGCCAGCAGTTTATCAGGTTGGGAAAAACTGTTTTTT.

V and J are TRBV7-2 and TRBJ2-3, with TRBD2 matching 9 bases. V dropped 5 bases and J dropped 0; count of bases not matched to a gene: 12. Per the germline V gene, CDR1 is SGHTA and CDR2 is FQGNSA. The CDR3 is 18 amino acids. CDR3 coding DNA: TGTGCCAGCAGCCAACGGGCGGCTAGCGGGACGAGCACAGATACGCAGTATTTT. It codes for CASSQRAASGTSTDTQYF.

The gene calls are TRBV30 and TRBJ2-1; 11 nucleotides line up with TRBD2. V gave up 2 bases and J gave up 4 bases; unmatched junction bases: 13. CDR1 GTSNPN and CDR2 SVGIG come from the germline V gene (reference sequence). There are 18 residues in the CDR3. The CDR3 loop reads CAWSLEGLAGGGYNEQFF. The CDR3 coding sequence is TGTGCCTGGAGTCTGGAGGGTTTAGCGGGAGGGGGGTACAATGAGCAGTTCTTC.

The V call is TRBV6-5, the J call TRBJ2-1; weak D call: TRBD1 (6 bases). V was shortened by 6 bases and J by 4 bases, with 16 bases between the two germline ends. Germline CDR1 is MNHEY and CDR2 is SVGAGI. CDR3 length equals 15 residues. This CDR3 is CASSLRQVSYNEQFF. The CDR3 nucleotides read TGTGCCAGCAGCCTACGACAGGTCTCATACAATGAGCAGTTCTTC.

The chain recombines TRBV3-1 (or the pseudogene TRBV3-2) with TRBJ1-1; TRBD1 might be the D (6 bases). The ends were cut back, 1 base at V and 0 bases at J, with 18 bases in the middle. Germline CDR1 is LGHDT and CDR2 is YNNKEL (reference sequence). CDR3 length equals 18 residues. The DNA for the CDR3 is TGTGCCAGCAGCCAAGTGGTCCCACCCTGGGGGCTGAACACTGAAGCTTTCTTT. Amino acids: CASSQVVPPWGLNTEAFF.

This clone was observed once. J is TRBJ2-7 and V is TRBV12-3 or TRBV12-4; 8 bases match TRBD1. V gave up 6 bases and J gave up 6 bases; unmatched junction bases: 7. The CDR3 is 13 amino acids. CDR3 DNA: TGTGCCAGCAGCTCCGGGACAGGAGGCGAGCAGTACTTC. Translation: CASSSGTGGEQYF.

The chain employs TRBV29-1 and TRBJ2-1; tentative D call: TRBD2 (6 bases). Trimming left V 4 bases short and J 6 bases short, with 16 bases between. This CDR3 is 14 amino acids long. The germline V gene has CDR1 SQVTM and CDR2 ANQGSEA. CDR3 loop: CSVVVGGGPNEQFF. CDR3 nucleotide sequence: TGCAGCGTTGTAGTGGGAGGTGGACCCAATGAGCAGTTCTTC.

The gene calls are TRBV5-1 and TRBJ1-4, with D perhaps matching TRBD1 (5 bases). V gave up 2 bases and J gave up 0 bases, with 5 bases separating them. This CDR3 has 14 amino acids. Germline CDR1 and CDR2: SGHRS and YFSETQ. The CDR3 nucleotides are TGCGCCAGCAGCTTAGGGGCAACTAATGAAAAACTGTTTTTT. It encodes CASSLGATNEKLFF.

The chain carries TRBV5-1 and TRBJ1-1; 9 bases agree with TRBD1. Germline V CDR1 and CDR2: SGHRS, YFSETQ. After removal of 6 bases from V and 4 bases from J, the junction contained 10 bases not matched to a gene. The CDR3 spans 15 residues. CDR3 residues: CASTGTGFSGTEAFF. CDR3 DNA: TGCGCCAGCACAGGGACAGGGTTTAGCGGCACTGAAGCTTTCTTT.

This clone was seen a single time. This specimen includes other DNA sequences encoding the same CDR3. V gene TRBV28 combines with J gene TRBJ1-3, with D possibly TRBD1 on 6 matching bases. The germline V gene encodes CDR1 MDHEN and CDR2 SYDVKM. The CDR3 runs 14 residues. With 6 bases removed from V and 1 base from J, the gap between germline ends came to 10 bases. As DNA, the CDR3 is TGTGCCAGCAGCCCCCAGGGGTCTGGAAACACCATATATTTT. Its protein is CASSPQGSGNTIYF.

The rearrangement links TRBV11-1 to TRBJ2-1, with 7 positions matching TRBD2. Germline trimming cut 6 bases from V and 5 bases from J; bases unmatched to any gene: 7. This CDR3 comprises 14 residues. CDR1 and CDR2 (germline): SGHAT, FQDESV (reference sequence). The chain's CDR3 is CASRLGRENNEQFF. As DNA, the CDR3 is TGTGCCAGCAGGTTGGGGCGGGAGAACAATGAGCAGTTCTTC.